What follows are 15 T cell receptor beta chains derived from one specimen sequenced in a study of beta chain features in type 1 diabetes. Regarding the study as a whole: Shorter TCRB CDR3s, moderately but significantly so, marked every one of the four CD4+ subsets in Type 1 diabetes patients.

Sequencing targeted expressed TCRB transcripts, as all isolated RNA had been reverse transcribed. Only in-frame clones appear in the TCRdb table, and some are missing; sequencing was by immunoSEQ multiplex PCR. Among 300,000 or so clones listed, roughly 14% were seen once. Antigens of these TCRs are unknown. Material for sequencing was naive CD4+ T cells from blood. All receptors derive from a woman aged 18-30 years with type 1 diabetes.

This clone was seen a few times. V gene TRBV19 combines with J gene TRBJ1-1, with D unclear. The CDR3 is 12 residues long. The V gene lost 5 bases and the J gene lost 1 base, with 5 bases spanning the gap. Germline lookup yields CDR1 LNHDA and CDR2 SQIVND (reference sequence). CDR3 sequence reads: CASSWQNTEAFF. DNA for the CDR3: TGTGCCAGTAGTTGGCAGAACACTGAAGCTTTCTTT.

About this clone: At one end the junction does not follow the germline gene, possibly because of a read error. V gene TRBV19 combines with J gene TRBJ2-1; TRBD1 is a possible D gene (6 bases). Germline-derived CDR1 and CDR2 are LNHDA and SQIVND (reference sequence). This CDR3 is built from 16 residues. CDR3 DNA: TGTGCCAGTAGTGTAGACAGGAAATACTCCTACAATGAGCAGTTCTTC. Its translation: CASSVDRKYSYNEQFF.

The chain employs TRBV7-9 and TRBJ2-7; TRBD1 matches 10 bases. The germline V gene has CDR1 SEHNR and CDR2 FQNEAQ (reference sequence). With V trimmed by 6 bases and J by 5 bases, 4 bases remained unmatched. The CDR3 consists of 13 residues. The CDR3 coding sequence is TGTGCCAGCAGGCGGGACAGGGGCAACGAGCAGTACGTC. Amino acids: CASRRDRGNEQYV.

This chain uses TRBV5-1 with TRBJ2-2, with 8 positions matching TRBD1. J was trimmed by 0 bases and V by 4 bases; bases with no gene match: 5. Per the germline V gene, CDR1 is SGHRS and CDR2 is YFSETQ. This CDR3 region has 16 residues. The CDR3 bases are TGCGCCAGCAGCGCACGGGACAGGACGAACACCGGGGAGCTGTTTTTT. Its protein product is CASSARDRTNTGELFF.

As for this clone: The same CDR3 can be traced to other DNA sequences in this sample. The CDR3 bases are TGTGCCAGCTCACCGAGGATACAAGAGACCCAGTACTTC. Its translation is CASSPRIQETQYF. V and J are TRBV18 and TRBJ2-5; D is unclear. The CDR3 is 13 amino acids. V lost 3 bases to trimming and J lost 2 bases, with 7 bases between them. Germline lookup yields CDR1 KGHSH and CDR2 LQKENI.

This clone showed up just a few times. This chain uses TRBV14 with TRBJ2-1, with TRBD2 identical over 7 bases. V lost 4 bases, J lost 4 bases, and 4 bases stayed unmatched. Germline V gene lookup returns CDR1 SGHDN and CDR2 FVKESK. This CDR3 contains 14 residues. CDR3 in DNA: TGTGCCAGCAGCCCGACTAGCCCTTACAATGAGCAGTTCTTC. The encoded protein is CASSPTSPYNEQFF.

The J gene is TRBJ2-3, the V gene TRBV4-3, with D possibly being TRBD2 (5 bases). CDR1 and CDR2 from the germline V gene are LGHNA and YSLEER. V was clipped by 4 bases and J by 4 bases, with 18 bases between them. The CDR3 loop spans 16 amino acids. This chain's CDR3 is CASSPNLVVRADTQYF. For the CDR3, the DNA is TGCGCCAGCAGCCCAAACCTAGTGGTGCGGGCAGATACGCAGTATTTT.

This clone came up a few times. This same CDR3 is encoded by further DNA sequences in the sample. The rearrangement links TRBV7-2 to TRBJ2-2, with 9 bases matching TRBD1. CDR1 is SGHTA and CDR2 is FQGNSA in the germline V gene. This CDR3 contains 13 residues. J lost 7 bases, V lost 5 bases, and 2 bases had no gene match. CDR3 bases: TGTGCCAGCAGCCGACAGGGGGACGGGGAGCTGTTTTTT. Its translation: CASSRQGDGELFF.

This clone came up a few times. One end of the junction is discordant with germline, which a read error may explain. The chain uses TRBV5-6 and TRBJ2-5; D is perhaps TRBD2 (5 bases). The assigned J gene may be wrong: the sequence end matches TRBJ2-7 better. CDR3 length: 12 residues. Germline V CDR1 and CDR2: SGHDT, YYEEEE. In DNA, the CDR3 is TGTGCCAGCAGCGGGAGTTCCTCCGAGCAGTACTTC. This encodes CASSGSSSEQYF.

Only a few counts were recorded for this clone. The chain couples TRBV19 to TRBJ1-2; D gene uncertain. Germline loops: CDR1 LNHDA, CDR2 SQIVND (reference sequence). The CDR3 has 13 residues. The V and J ends lost 6 bases and 4 bases respectively, with 12 bases between them. The DNA for the CDR3 is TGTGCCAGTAGCAAAGGAGATATCTATGGCTACACCTTC. This translates into CASSKGDIYGYTF.

The chain recombines TRBV28 with TRBJ2-2, with 8 nucleotides matching TRBD2. This CDR3 region has 15 residues. With 7 bases clipped from V and 0 bases from J, the junction kept 4 bases outside the gene matches. Per the germline V gene, CDR1 is MDHEN and CDR2 is SYDVKM. CDR3 nucleotides: TGTGCCAGCACCCCGGGGGGGGCGAACACCGGGGAGCTGTTTTTT. Its protein is CASTPGGANTGELFF. Complete variable domain (other parts from reference TRBV28 and TRBJ2-2): DVKVTQSSRYLVKRTGEKVFLECVQDMDHENMFWYRQDPGLGLRLIYFSYDVKMKEKGDIPEGYSVSREKKERFSLILESASTNQTSMYLCASTPGGANTGELFFGEGSRLTVL.

The chain couples TRBV28 to TRBJ1-1; D possibly corresponds to TRBD1 (6 bases). The ends were cut back, 5 bases at V and 1 base at J, with 11 bases in the middle. Germline CDR1 MDHEN, CDR2 SYDVKM. This CDR3 has 14 residues. CDR3 nucleotide sequence: TGTGCCAGCAGTCGCGACAGGAGGAACACTGAAGCTTTCTTT. This gives the protein CASSRDRRNTEAFF.

This rearrangement joins TRBV18 to TRBJ1-1, with 11 bases aligning to TRBD1. The CDR3 loop spans 14 amino acids. Germline loops: CDR1 KGHSH, CDR2 LQKENI. The ends lost 5 bases at V and 5 bases at J; junction bases unmatched: 4. This CDR3 reads CASSGQGARTEAFF. CDR3 DNA sequence: TGTGCCAGCTCAGGACAGGGGGCGAGGACTGAAGCTTTCTTT.

The chain links TRBV10-3 to TRBJ1-2; perhaps TRBD1 as D (6 bases). With 1 base removed from V and 0 bases from J, the gap between germline ends came to 18 bases. Germline CDR1 and CDR2: ENHRY and SYGVKD. CDR3 length equals 18 residues. CDR3 amino acids: CAISEFVGGQSPNYGYTF. In DNA form, the CDR3 reads TGTGCCATCAGTGAGTTTGTTGGGGGACAATCTCCTAACTATGGCTACACCTTC.

This sequence joins TRBV6-6 and TRBJ1-2; D not certain. V was pared by 2 bases and J by 4 bases, with 8 bases between. The CDR3 consists of 13 residues. Looked up from germline, CDR1 is MNHNY and CDR2 is SVGAGI (reference sequence). The CDR3 loop reads CASSYAEGYGYTF. CDR3 nucleotide sequence: TGTGCCAGCAGTTACGCTGAGGGCTATGGCTACACCTTC.